The text below deals with one T cell receptor beta chain. This sample also contains other DNA sequences that code for the same CDR3. This sample is part of a study of blood T cell repertoires in COVID-19. In the authors' methods: Using reference gene primer amplification, nucleated cell counts were estimated. The protocol was immunoSEQ multiplex PCR, while the TCRdb copy is restricted to in-frame clones and leaves out a portion. V and J calls and clone size are those listed in that table; D and trimming were worked out from the DNA. This sample carries about 200,000 clones, around 88% of them seen once, and the ten largest clones take around 1.5%. CDR1 is GTSNPN, CDR2 SVGIG, per germline (reference sequence). The CDR3 loop spans 13 amino acids. Trimming removed 0 bases from V and 1 base from J, with 6 bases in between.

This receptor was identified in a man aged 18-30 years with active or convalescent COVID-19. The chain uses TRBV30 and TRBJ1-1, with a possible D match to TRBD1 (6 bases). Sequenced material: peripheral blood. The CDR3 DNA reads TGTGCCTGGAGTGTAGGGGGGAACACTGAAGCTTTCTTT. Amino acid sequence: CAWSVGGNTEAFF.